This record covers a single TCR beta chain. As yet, its antigen is unknown. The sample originates from a study of blood T cells in healthy people across ages. Regarding the study as a whole: Not knowing donor CMV status may have confounded expanded clonotype changes.

Researchers collected 7.5 to 10 milliliters of peripheral blood from every single donor. The second PCR ran roughly 7 to 12 cycles with a sample-barcoded 5' primer and J-beta primers. A tag from a template-switch adaptor with 12 random nucleotides marked each cDNA molecule. TCRdb reprocessed the 5' RACE reads via MiXCR and lists one record per CDR3 protein. The sample yields roughly 700,000 distinct CDR3 sequences, more than 40% seen once. CDR1 is MNHEY, CDR2 SMNVEV, per germline (reference sequence). The CDR3 sequence is 17 residues long. The ends were cut back, 6 bases at V and 9 bases at J, with 24 bases in the middle.

V and J are TRBV27 and TRBJ1-6; D remains ambiguous. The source is a woman in her sixties in good health. Sequenced input: blood. CDR3: CASSRQEGTPWSSPLHF. CDR3 coding DNA: TGTGCCAGCAGCCGGCAGGAGGGCACCCCTTGGAGTTCACCCCTCCACTTT.